These 14 T cell receptor beta chains share one sample of origin, sequenced in a study of shared clonotypes between healthy human individuals. The assay was immunoSEQ multiplex PCR, and TCRdb's table has in-frame clones only and misses some. Of some 2,400,000 clones in the sample, 95% were seen once. The source material was naive CD4+ T cells sorted from blood. As to subset: CD45RA+ positively selected. All receptors derive from a man aged 18-30 years in good health.

V is TRBV7-2 and J is TRBJ1-6; 10 bases are a match to TRBD1. V lost 2 bases, J lost 10 bases, and 8 bases stayed unmatched. Germline values: CDR1 SGHTA, CDR2 FQGNSA. CDR3 length: 16 residues. CDR3 sequence: CASSLTADRGQSPLHF. CDR3 nucleotides: TGTGCCAGCAGCTTAACCGCTGACAGGGGGCAATCACCCCTCCACTTT.

This chain joins TRBV28 and TRBJ2-5; D might be TRBD2 (5 bases). The V gene lost 3 bases and the J gene lost 5 bases, with 25 bases spanning the gap. CDR1 MDHEN and CDR2 SYDVKM come from the germline V gene. The CDR3 runs to 18 residues. For the CDR3, the DNA is TGTGCCAGCAGTTTCGTGAGGGATAGCAATCAGAAGAGGGAGACCCAGTACTTC. Encoded protein: CASSFVRDSNQKRETQYF.

The rearrangement uses TRBV5-5 and TRBJ1-3; D not resolved. V lost 4 bases to trimming and J lost 0 bases, with 11 bases between them. Germline V gene data show CDR1 as SGHKS and CDR2 as YYEKEE (reference sequence). This CDR3 is built from 15 residues. The CDR3 loop is CASSQDPASGNTIYF. DNA of the CDR3: TGTGCCAGCAGCCAGGACCCCGCCTCTGGAAACACCATATATTTT.

This chain links TRBV4-3 with TRBJ2-1; TRBD2 aligns across 16 bases. The length of the CDR3 is 21 residues. After removal of 3 bases from V and 0 bases from J, the junction contained 11 bases not matched to a gene. Germline CDR1 LGHNA, CDR2 YSLEER. The CDR3 region has the DNA TGCGCCAGCAGCCAGGACATTGTGGGACTAGCGGGAGGGCACTCCTACAATGAGCAGTTCTTC. This sequence encodes CASSQDIVGLAGGHSYNEQFF.

This rearrangement joins TRBV12-5 to TRBJ1-5; 8 bases align to TRBD1. From germline, CDR1 is LGHNT and CDR2 FRNRAP. J was trimmed by 2 bases and V by 5 bases; bases with no gene match: 8. CDR3 length: 16 residues. The CDR3 DNA is TGTGCTAGTGGTAAACTGACAGGGGATGGCAATCAGCCCCAGCATTTT. Translated, it gives CASGKLTGDGNQPQHF.

The V and J genes are TRBV6-1 and TRBJ1-1, with TRBD1 as a possible D gene (6 bases). Germline V CDR1 and CDR2: MNHNS, SASEGT. This CDR3 spans 15 amino acids. V lost 0 bases to trimming and J lost 5 bases, with 13 bases between them. CDR3 nucleotides: TGTGCCAGCAGTGAAGCGCTGAAAGGGGGGACTGAAGCTTTCTTT. Translation gives CASSEALKGGTEAFF.

The chain couples TRBV18 to TRBJ1-3; D call uncertain. The CDR3 totals 14 residues. V lost 8 bases and J lost 4, with 15 bases in between. CDR1 KGHSH and CDR2 LQKENI come from the germline V gene. The CDR3 DNA follows: TGTGCCAGCCGGCCAGAGGTAGCCGGAAACACCATATATTTT. Its protein product is CASRPEVAGNTIYF. Drawing the rest from reference TRBV18 and TRBJ1-3, the complete variable domain is NAGVMQNPRHLVRRRGQEARLRCSPMKGHSHVYWYRQLPEEGLKFMVYLQKENIIDESGMPKERFSAEFPKEGPSILRIQQVVRGDSAAYFCASRPEVAGNTIYFGEGSWLTVV.

The V call is TRBV18, the J call TRBJ1-2; no clear D gene. Germline CDR1 and CDR2: KGHSH and LQKENI. Trimming stripped 6 bases from V and 9 bases from J, with 11 bases between. The CDR3 spans 11 residues. CDR3 in DNA: TGTGCCAGCTCCCCCGGATGGAGCTACACCTTC. Its translation is CASSPGWSYTF.

The V and J genes are TRBV29-1 and TRBJ2-7; TRBD1 matches 10 bases. Germline CDR1 and CDR2: SQVTM and ANQGSEA. After removal of 2 bases from V and 0 bases from J, the junction contained 16 bases not matched to a gene. The CDR3 has 19 amino acids. CDR3 in DNA: TGCAGCGTTGAATATTGTTCCGGGACAGGGGCTTTAGTCTCCTACGAGCAGTACTTC. This translates into CSVEYCSGTGALVSYEQYF.

The chain employs TRBV5-1 and TRBJ2-1, with 7 positions matching TRBD1. J was trimmed by 3 bases and V by 4 bases; bases with no gene match: 7. The germline CDR1 and CDR2 sequences are SGHRS and YFSETQ. This CDR3 region has 15 residues. CDR3 DNA: TGCGCCAGCAGCCTGACAGGGAGTCGCTACAATGAGCAGTTCTTC. Translated: CASSLTGSRYNEQFF.

This CDR3 is CASSLAPDAVGGYTF. The CDR3 DNA is TGTGCCAGCAGCTTGGCCCCGGACGCCGTGGGGGGCTACACCTTC. The chain joins TRBV5-6 to TRBJ1-2, with D unresolved. This CDR3 spans 15 amino acids. Germline CDR1 reads SGHDT; CDR2 reads YYEEEE. The V end lost 0 bases, the J end lost 8 bases, and 17 bases lay between the germline ends.

This CDR3 is CASSQDSGRQPQHF. CDR3 coding DNA: TGTGCCAGCAGCCAGGACAGTGGCCGTCAGCCCCAGCATTTT. V is TRBV7-9 and J is TRBJ1-5; D is possibly TRBD1 (6 bases). This CDR3 has 14 amino acids. Germline V gene lookup returns CDR1 SEHNR and CDR2 FQNEAQ (reference sequence). The V end lost 5 bases, the J end lost 6 bases, and 14 bases lay between the germline ends.

The chain uses TRBV23-1 and TRBJ2-7, with TRBD1 matching over 9 bases. TRBV23-1 is flagged as an ORF with uncertain function. The CDR3 has 17 amino acids. V dropped 2 bases and J dropped 2; count of bases not matched to a gene: 10. The CDR3 sequence is CASSQRESGQGPYEQYF. CDR3 nucleotide sequence: TGCGCCAGCAGTCAAAGGGAATCGGGACAGGGTCCCTACGAGCAGTACTTC.

The rearrangement uses TRBV7-2 and TRBJ2-3, with 12 bases matching TRBD2. J lost 7 bases, V lost 5 bases, and 13 bases had no gene match. Germline assignment: CDR1 SGHTA and CDR2 FQGNSA. The CDR3 has 17 amino acids. CDR3 in DNA: TGTGCCAGCAGCCTATCGTCTCCTAGCGGGGGGGCGCATACGCAGTATTTT. Translation: CASSLSSPSGGAHTQYF.